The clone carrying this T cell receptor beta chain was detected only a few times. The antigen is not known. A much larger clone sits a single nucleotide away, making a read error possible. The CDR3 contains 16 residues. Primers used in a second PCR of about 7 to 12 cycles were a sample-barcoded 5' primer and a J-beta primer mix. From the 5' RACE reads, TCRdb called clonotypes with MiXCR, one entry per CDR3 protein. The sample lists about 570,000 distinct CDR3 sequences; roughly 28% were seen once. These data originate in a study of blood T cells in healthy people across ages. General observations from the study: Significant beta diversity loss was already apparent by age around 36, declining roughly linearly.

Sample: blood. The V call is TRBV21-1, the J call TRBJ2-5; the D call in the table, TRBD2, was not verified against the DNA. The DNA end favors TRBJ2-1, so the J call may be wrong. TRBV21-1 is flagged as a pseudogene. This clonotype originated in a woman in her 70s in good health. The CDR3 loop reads CGSSNLSGGAGNEQFF. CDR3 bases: TGTGGCAGCAGCAATTTAAGCGGGGGGGCAGGGAATGAGCAGTTCTTC.